These 11 T cell receptor beta chains were sequenced from one sample in a study of blood T cell repertoires in COVID-19. Using immunoSEQ multiplex PCR, the repertoire was profiled, and TCRdb retains in-frame clones only, with some absent. The profile covers about 400,000 clones, with over 75% appearing a single time and roughly 0.97% taken by the ten largest. The sample was PBMCs or T cells enriched from blood (not recorded which). The receptor source for this set is a woman aged 25 to 39 with acute COVID-19.

The chain is built from TRBV3-1 (or the pseudogene TRBV3-2) and TRBJ2-5, with 7 bases that match TRBD2. CDR1 and CDR2 from the germline V gene are LGHDT and YNNKEL (reference sequence). With V trimmed by 2 bases and J by 5 bases, 8 bases remained unmatched. The CDR3 loop spans 15 amino acids. The CDR3 DNA is TGTGCCAGCAGCCAAATAGTGTACGGGGGGGAGACCCAGTACTTC. Protein product: CASSQIVYGGETQYF.

The chain has TRBV6-5 and TRBJ2-4; D is possibly TRBD1 (5 bases). CDR3 length: 14 residues. Germline CDR1 is MNHEY and CDR2 is SVGAGI. V dropped 6 bases and J dropped 3 bases, with 12 bases sitting between them. Written as DNA, the CDR3 is TGTGCCAGCAGCCTAGACAGACTCAAAAACATTCAGTACTTC. Protein: CASSLDRLKNIQYF.

The V call is TRBV27, the J call TRBJ1-5, with D uncertain. Trimming shortened V by 6 bases and J by 4 bases, and 7 bases separated the two germline ends. Looked up from germline, CDR1 is MNHEY and CDR2 is SMNVEV (reference sequence). This CDR3 region has 12 residues. The CDR3 DNA sequence: TGTGCCAGCAGGGGCAGAAATCAGCCCCAGCATTTT. Translation: CASRGRNQPQHF.

J is TRBJ1-1 and V is TRBV4-1; 8 bases are shared with TRBD1. This CDR3 spans 15 amino acids. J was trimmed by 8 bases and V by 0 bases; bases with no gene match: 8. Germline V lookup: CDR1 MGHRA, CDR2 YSYEKL. CDR3 nucleotides: TGCGCCAGCAGCCAAGAGAGGGTGACAGGGGAGGAAGCTTTCTTT. Protein: CASSQERVTGEEAFF.

The chain is built from TRBV6-5 and TRBJ1-6, with TRBD1 matching over 7 bases. The CDR3 has 14 amino acids. The V gene end was trimmed by 6 bases and the J gene end by 7 bases; junction bases not matched to a gene: 6. CDR1 is MNHEY and CDR2 is SVGAGI in the germline V gene. DNA for the CDR3: TGTGCCAGCAGACCGGGACAGATGAATTCACCCCTCCACTTT. Translation: CASRPGQMNSPLHF.

This chain connects TRBV2 to TRBJ1-2; no reliable D call. V was cut by 2 bases and J by 1 base, with 5 bases left in between. CDR3 size: 13 residues. Germline-derived CDR1 and CDR2 are SNHLY and FYNNEI. The CDR3 region is CASSENYNYGYTF. In DNA, the CDR3 is TGTGCCAGCAGTGAAAATTATAACTATGGCTACACCTTC.

The V and J genes are TRBV5-8 and TRBJ1-5; no reliable D call. Germline CDR1 SGHTS, CDR2 YDEGEE. Trimming took off 4 bases at V and 11 bases at J, with 16 bases between the two ends. CDR3 length equals 13 residues. CDR3: CASSTEATGSQHF. For the CDR3, the DNA is TGTGCCAGCAGCACCGAAGCAACGGGGTCCCAGCATTTT. Using reference TRBV5-8 and TRBJ1-5 for the parts outside the CDR3, the full variable domain is EAGVTQSPTHLIKTRGQQATLRCSPISGHTSVYWYQQALGLGLQFLLWYDEGEERNRGNFPPRFSGRQFPNYSSELNVNALELEDSALYLCASSTEATGSQHFGDGTRLSIL.

The gene calls are TRBV11-2 and TRBJ1-4; TRBD1 matches at 11 bases. Germline CDR1 reads SGHAT; CDR2 reads FQNNGV. The CDR3 has 14 amino acids. V lost 5 bases, J lost 14 bases, and 10 bases stayed unmatched. CDR3 nucleotide sequence: TGTGCCAGCAGCAGGACAGGGGGCGGGATAGAGCTGTTTTTT. Protein: CASSRTGGGIELFF.

This sequence joins TRBV7-2 and TRBJ2-3; D ambiguous. Between the trimmed V and J ends, which lost 5 bases and 0 bases, there was a span of 12 bases. CDR3 size: 15 residues. Germline assignment: CDR1 SGHTA and CDR2 FQGNSA. The DNA for the CDR3 is TGTGCCAGCAGCACCAATTCCCTAAGCACAGATACGCAGTATTTT. Encoded protein: CASSTNSLSTDTQYF.

The CDR3 is CASTQTGTESSGNTIYF. CDR3 in DNA: TGTGCCAGCACCCAAACTGGGACAGAAAGCTCTGGAAACACCATATATTTT. The J gene is TRBJ1-3, the V gene TRBV7-6; the match to TRBD1 covers 7 bases. The germline V gene encodes CDR1 SGHVS and CDR2 FNYEAQ. With V trimmed by 7 bases and J by 0 bases, 12 bases remained unmatched. CDR3 length equals 17 residues.

Concerning this clone: A junction end diverges from the germline sequence, so it may reflect a read error. The chain uses TRBV5-1 and TRBJ2-3, with 7 nucleotides matching TRBD2. The CDR3 is made up of 12 amino acids. Germline V gene lookup returns CDR1 SGHRS and CDR2 YFSETQ. The CDR3 bases are TGCGCCAGCAGTCCTGGACTAGACCGCCCCACTTTT. Translating it yields CASSPGLDRPTF.